This TCR beta chain was retrieved from a study of T cells expressing NK-cell markers. As for the study in general: HCMV seropositivity marked most of the eight sequenced donors; one was seronegative. Study-level findings and limits: In roughly six donors, dominant NKG2C+ clonotypes were roughly 1.0-7.0% of CD8+ T cells.

Germline V gene sequence: CDR1 SGHTA, CDR2 FQGNSA. This CDR3 has 14 residues. Following a re-call of the 5' RACE reads, TCRdb has one entry per CDR3 protein and lacks DNA. The sample includes approximately 420,000 distinct CDR3 sequences. A word on this clonotype: Its matching antigen is unknown.

The receptor's source is a woman aged 50 to 60 in good health. The sequenced material came from blood T cells: a sorted CD56 or NKG2C T cell subset, CD4+ or CD8+ T cells, or bulk PBMC T cells (not recorded which). The chain employs TRBV7-2 and TRBJ2-5; TCRdb's D call of TRBD1 is untestable without DNA. The CDR3 reads CASSSGGRRETQYF.